Listed below are T cell receptor beta chains from one sample, sequenced in a study of T-cell reconstitution after alpha-beta-depleted transplantation in children. Via MiXCR, TCRdb re-called the PCR reads, giving one row per CDR3 protein. The sample yields 200,000 or so distinct CDR3 sequences, roughly 6.5% seen once. Sequencing was performed on PBMCs, taken before TCRalphabeta/CD19-depleted stem cell transplant. Receptors were obtained from a girl under three years old with combined immunodeficiency, due to receive a stem cell transplant. The CDR3 runs from the conserved cysteine through the conserved F or W. Each record gives: D gene, J gene, CDR3 length, V gene, clone size, CDR3 protein, CDR3 DNA. The D gene is left open where the match is weak. Rows give clone size only sometimes, using once, few, many, or a class for an expanded clone.

d_call: .
j_call: TRBJ2-2
cdr3_length: 16
v_call: TRBV5-1
clone_size: many
cdr3_aa: CASSQTNPGIWGELFF
cdr3_nt: TGCGCCAGCAGCCAGACAAATCCCGGGATTTGGGGGGAGCTGTTTTTT

d_call: .
j_call: TRBJ2-1
cdr3_length: 15
v_call: TRBV4-2
clone_size: .
cdr3_aa: CASSPGPLSYNEQFF
cdr3_nt: TGTGCCAGCAGCCCAGGGCCCCTCTCCTACAATGAGCAGTTCTTC

d_call: TRBD2
j_call: TRBJ2-7
cdr3_length: 14
v_call: TRBV2
clone_size: many
cdr3_aa: CASSVGWDYYEQYF
cdr3_nt: TGTGCCAGCAGTGTTGGGTGGGACTACTACGAGCAGTACTTC

d_call: .
j_call: TRBJ2-1
cdr3_length: 12
v_call: TRBV21-1
clone_size: few
cdr3_aa: CASISGDDEQFF
cdr3_nt: TGTGCCAGCATCTCAGGGGACGATGAGCAGTTCTTC

d_call: .
j_call: TRBJ1-1
cdr3_length: 14
v_call: TRBV20-1
clone_size: many
cdr3_aa: CSARDPVRPPEAFF
cdr3_nt: TGCAGTGCTAGAGATCCCGTCCGTCCCCCTGAAGCTTTCTTT

d_call: .
j_call: TRBJ2-3
cdr3_length: 14
v_call: TRBV5-6
clone_size: many
cdr3_aa: CASSLGGPWDTQYF
cdr3_nt: TGTGCCAGCAGCTTGGGAGGGCCCTGGGATACGCAGTATTTT

d_call: .
j_call: TRBJ2-1
cdr3_length: 12
v_call: TRBV6-5
clone_size: few
cdr3_aa: CASSNSYNEQFF
cdr3_nt: TGTGCCAGTAGTAACTCCTACAATGAGCAGTTCTTC

d_call: .
j_call: TRBJ2-1
cdr3_length: 15
v_call: TRBV7-9
clone_size: many
cdr3_aa: CASSTSYSSYNEQFF
cdr3_nt: TGTGCCAGCAGCACATCTTACAGCTCCTACAATGAGCAGTTCTTC

d_call: .
j_call: TRBJ1-6
cdr3_length: 11
v_call: TRBV11-2
clone_size: .
cdr3_aa: CASSGGLALHF
cdr3_nt: TGTGCCAGCTCGGGGGGGTTGGCCCTCCACTTT

d_call: .
j_call: TRBJ2-1
cdr3_length: 14
v_call: TRBV29-1
clone_size: many
cdr3_aa: CSVEEQRAYNEQFF
cdr3_nt: TGCAGCGTTGAAGAACAGAGGGCCTACAATGAGCAGTTCTTC

d_call: .
j_call: TRBJ2-1
cdr3_length: 15
v_call: TRBV7-6
clone_size: many
cdr3_aa: CASSLEFESYNEQFF
cdr3_nt: TGTGCCAGCAGCTTGGAGTTCGAAAGTTACAATGAGCAGTTCTTC

d_call: .
j_call: TRBJ2-3
cdr3_length: 15
v_call: TRBV27
clone_size: many
cdr3_aa: CASSLLFGDRDTQYF
cdr3_nt: TGTGCCAGCAGTTTATTATTCGGAGATAGGGATACGCAGTATTTT

d_call: .
j_call: TRBJ1-3
cdr3_length: 13
v_call: TRBV2
clone_size: many
cdr3_aa: CASSVFSGNTIYF
cdr3_nt: TGTGCCAGCAGTGTATTCTCTGGAAACACCATATATTTT

d_call: .
j_call: TRBJ2-7
cdr3_length: 15
v_call: TRBV29-1
clone_size: many
cdr3_aa: CSVEDHRGRTYEQYF
cdr3_nt: TGCAGCGTTGAAGACCACCGGGGCAGGACCTACGAGCAGTACTTC

d_call: TRBD2
j_call: TRBJ2-1
cdr3_length: 17
v_call: TRBV9
clone_size: many
cdr3_aa: CASSDTLTSGGGNEQFF
cdr3_nt: TGTGCCAGCAGCGACACGCTAACTAGCGGGGGGGGGAATGAGCAGTTCTTC

d_call: TRBD1
j_call: TRBJ2-1
cdr3_length: 16
v_call: TRBV28
clone_size: few
cdr3_aa: CASSPGSTGADNEQFF
cdr3_nt: TGTGCCAGCAGTCCTGGTTCGACAGGGGCTGACAATGAGCAGTTCTTC

d_call: .
j_call: TRBJ2-7
cdr3_length: 13
v_call: TRBV7-2
clone_size: many
cdr3_aa: CASSLDSVYEQYF
cdr3_nt: TGTGCCAGCAGCTTAGACTCAGTCTACGAGCAGTACTTC

d_call: .
j_call: TRBJ2-2
cdr3_length: 13
v_call: TRBV20-1
clone_size: many
cdr3_aa: CSARVWGTGELFF
cdr3_nt: TGCAGTGCTAGAGTGTGGGGCACCGGGGAGCTGTTTTTT

d_call: .
j_call: TRBJ2-5
cdr3_length: 12
v_call: TRBV9
clone_size: many
cdr3_aa: CASSLEEETQYF
cdr3_nt: TGTGCCAGCAGCCTAGAGGAAGAGACCCAGTACTTC

d_call: .
j_call: TRBJ1-6
cdr3_length: 16
v_call: TRBV20-1
clone_size: few
cdr3_aa: CSAITRGGSYNSPLHF
cdr3_nt: TGCAGTGCTATCACACGTGGGGGGTCCTATAATTCACCCCTCCACTTT

d_call: .
j_call: TRBJ2-1
cdr3_length: 15
v_call: TRBV28
clone_size: .
cdr3_aa: CASSFGPLSYNEQFF
cdr3_nt: TGTGCCAGCAGCTTCGGGCCCCTCTCCTACAATGAGCAGTTCTTC

d_call: .
j_call: TRBJ2-1
cdr3_length: 15
v_call: TRBV4-2
clone_size: many
cdr3_aa: CASRRVGNAYNEQFF
cdr3_nt: TGTGCCAGCCGTCGGGTGGGTAACGCGTACAATGAGCAGTTCTTC

d_call: .
j_call: TRBJ1-5
cdr3_length: 15
v_call: TRBV6-2/TRBV6-3
clone_size: many
cdr3_aa: CASSSLGGENAPQHF
cdr3_nt: TGTGCCAGCAGTTCCTTAGGGGGTGAAAATGCTCCCCAGCATTTT

d_call: .
j_call: TRBJ2-5
cdr3_length: 15
v_call: TRBV7-4
clone_size: many
cdr3_aa: CASSLSNWCQETQYF
cdr3_nt: TGTGCCAGCAGCTTATCAAACTGGTGCCAAGAGACCCAGTACTTC

d_call: TRBD2
j_call: TRBJ2-7
cdr3_length: 16
v_call: TRBV7-2
clone_size: few
cdr3_aa: CASSLAWTSGGWEQYF
cdr3_nt: TGTGCCAGCAGCTTAGCGTGGACTAGCGGAGGGTGGGAGCAGTACTTC

d_call: TRBD2
j_call: TRBJ2-1
cdr3_length: 18
v_call: TRBV6-2/TRBV6-3
clone_size: many
cdr3_aa: CASSQPVGAAGGFDEQFF
cdr3_nt: TGTGCCAGCAGTCAGCCCGTCGGTGCAGCGGGGGGGTTTGATGAGCAGTTCTTC

d_call: .
j_call: TRBJ2-1
cdr3_length: 14
v_call: TRBV7-9
clone_size: many
cdr3_aa: CASKLEGKWNEQFF
cdr3_nt: TGTGCCAGCAAGCTAGAGGGGAAATGGAATGAGCAGTTCTTC

d_call: .
j_call: TRBJ2-2
cdr3_length: 17
v_call: TRBV7-9
clone_size: many
cdr3_aa: CASSLVGRPMNTGELFF
cdr3_nt: TGTGCCAGCAGCTTGGTCGGCCGGCCGATGAACACCGGGGAGCTGTTTTTT

d_call: .
j_call: TRBJ2-1
cdr3_length: 16
v_call: TRBV7-2
clone_size: many
cdr3_aa: CATQAFGGNSYNEQFF
cdr3_nt: TGTGCCACCCAGGCCTTTGGCGGAAACTCCTACAATGAGCAGTTCTTC

d_call: .
j_call: TRBJ1-2
cdr3_length: 13
v_call: TRBV19
clone_size: many
cdr3_aa: CASSIDEDYGYTF
cdr3_nt: TGTGCCAGTAGTATAGATGAGGACTATGGCTACACCTTC

d_call: TRBD1
j_call: TRBJ2-4
cdr3_length: 13
v_call: TRBV7-9
clone_size: many
cdr3_aa: CASSTGTVDIQYF
cdr3_nt: TGTGCCAGCAGCACCGGGACAGTGGACATTCAGTACTTC

d_call: .
j_call: TRBJ1-5
cdr3_length: 15
v_call: TRBV4-1
clone_size: many
cdr3_aa: CASSLYRDPQWPQHF
cdr3_nt: TGCGCCAGCAGCCTTTACCGGGACCCCCAATGGCCCCAGCATTTT

d_call: TRBD1
j_call: TRBJ1-1
cdr3_length: 15
v_call: TRBV5-1
clone_size: .
cdr3_aa: CASSPTGPLNTEAFF
cdr3_nt: TGCGCCAGCAGCCCGACAGGGCCCTTGAACACTGAAGCTTTCTTT

d_call: .
j_call: TRBJ2-2
cdr3_length: 16
v_call: TRBV20-1
clone_size: many
cdr3_aa: CSARPPGGPIPGELFF
cdr3_nt: TGCAGTGCTAGGCCCCCCGGGGGGCCTATCCCCGGGGAGCTGTTTTTT

d_call: TRBD1
j_call: TRBJ2-2
cdr3_length: 16
v_call: TRBV7-9
clone_size: .
cdr3_aa: CASSSVRDRYTGELFF
cdr3_nt: TGTGCCAGCAGCTCCGTACGGGACAGGTACACCGGGGAGCTGTTTTTT

d_call: .
j_call: TRBJ1-2
cdr3_length: 15
v_call: TRBV4-1
clone_size: many
cdr3_aa: CASSQVRGANYGYTF
cdr3_nt: TGCGCCAGCAGCCAAGTCAGGGGAGCTAACTATGGCTACACCTTC

d_call: TRBD2
j_call: TRBJ2-1
cdr3_length: 18
v_call: TRBV7-2
clone_size: few
cdr3_aa: CASSLAGSGGPIYNEQFF
cdr3_nt: TGTGCCAGCAGCTTAGCAGGGAGCGGGGGGCCAATCTACAATGAGCAGTTCTTC

d_call: TRBD2
j_call: TRBJ2-2
cdr3_length: 18
v_call: TRBV12-3/TRBV12-4
clone_size: many
cdr3_aa: CASSSSRLAGKNTGELFF
cdr3_nt: TGTGCCAGCAGTTCCAGCCGACTAGCGGGCAAGAACACCGGGGAGCTGTTTTTT

d_call: TRBD1
j_call: TRBJ2-3
cdr3_length: 17
v_call: TRBV29-1
clone_size: few
cdr3_aa: CSVEEFPGQGYTDTQYF
cdr3_nt: TGCAGCGTTGAGGAATTTCCGGGACAGGGATACACAGATACGCAGTATTTT

d_call: .
j_call: TRBJ2-7
cdr3_length: 15
v_call: TRBV29-1
clone_size: many
cdr3_aa: CSVEGDPMVGYEQYF
cdr3_nt: TGCAGCGTTGAAGGGGACCCGATGGTAGGCTACGAGCAGTACTTC

d_call: TRBD1
j_call: TRBJ2-3
cdr3_length: 15
v_call: TRBV12-3/TRBV12-4
clone_size: many
cdr3_aa: CASSLRTGGTDTQYF
cdr3_nt: TGTGCCAGCAGTTTAAGGACAGGGGGCACAGATACGCAGTATTTT

d_call: TRBD1
j_call: TRBJ1-1
cdr3_length: 14
v_call: TRBV28
clone_size: many
cdr3_aa: CASSFDRVNTEAFF
cdr3_nt: TGTGCCAGCAGTTTTGACAGGGTCAACACTGAAGCTTTCTTT

d_call: .
j_call: TRBJ2-7
cdr3_length: 14
v_call: TRBV28
clone_size: many
cdr3_aa: CASSLWTVDYEQYF
cdr3_nt: TGTGCCAGCAGTTTATGGACAGTAGACTACGAGCAGTACTTC

d_call: .
j_call: TRBJ2-2
cdr3_length: 13
v_call: TRBV20-1
clone_size: many
cdr3_aa: CSASSWGAGELFF
cdr3_nt: TGCAGTGCTAGTAGCTGGGGAGCCGGGGAGCTGTTTTTT

d_call: .
j_call: TRBJ2-6
cdr3_length: 15
v_call: TRBV29-1
clone_size: many
cdr3_aa: CSVDDWKAGANVLTF
cdr3_nt: TGCAGCGTTGACGACTGGAAGGCTGGGGCCAACGTCCTGACTTTC

d_call: TRBD2
j_call: TRBJ2-1
cdr3_length: 15
v_call: TRBV5-6
clone_size: many
cdr3_aa: CASSLLAGNYNEQFF
cdr3_nt: TGTGCCAGCAGCTTGCTAGCGGGGAACTACAATGAGCAGTTCTTC

d_call: TRBD2
j_call: TRBJ2-2
cdr3_length: 14
v_call: TRBV28
clone_size: many
cdr3_aa: CASSWGLHTGELFF
cdr3_nt: TGTGCCAGCAGTTGGGGACTACACACCGGGGAGCTGTTTTTT

d_call: .
j_call: TRBJ2-7
cdr3_length: 15
v_call: TRBV9
clone_size: many
cdr3_aa: CASSVVPSPLYEQYF
cdr3_nt: TGTGCCAGCAGCGTAGTACCCAGCCCCCTCTACGAGCAGTACTTC